This TCR beta chain derives from a study of blood T cell repertoires in COVID-19. Authors' methods: Reference gene primer amplification gave estimated nucleated cell counts. Measured with immunoSEQ multiplex PCR; TCRdb has only the in-frame clones, and not every one. The DNA was the basis for D and trimming; V, J and clone size are from that table. This sample yields about 100,000 clones, of which approximately 81% are seen a single time; about 2% belongs to the top ten. Germline values: CDR1 LNHDA, CDR2 SQIVND (reference sequence). V was clipped by 7 bases and J by 8 bases; unmatched bases: 8. The length of the CDR3 is 13 residues.

The source of this sequence is a human donor in a cohort sampled during active COVID-19. The chain recombines TRBV19 with TRBJ1-2; 9 nucleotides line up with TRBD1. The sample comprised peripheral blood. Written as DNA, the CDR3 is TGTGCCAGTACTTTGGGACAGGGTCAGGGCTACACCTTC. It codes for CASTLGQGQGYTF.